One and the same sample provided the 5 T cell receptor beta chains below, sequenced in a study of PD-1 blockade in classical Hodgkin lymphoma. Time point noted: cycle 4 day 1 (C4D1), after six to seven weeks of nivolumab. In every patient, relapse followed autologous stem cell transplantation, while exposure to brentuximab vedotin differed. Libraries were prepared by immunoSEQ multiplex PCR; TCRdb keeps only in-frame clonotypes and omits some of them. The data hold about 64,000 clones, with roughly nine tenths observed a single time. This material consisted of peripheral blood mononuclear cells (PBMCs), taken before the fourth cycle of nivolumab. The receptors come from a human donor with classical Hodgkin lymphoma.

The CDR3, as DNA: TGTGCCAGCAGTGAAGCGGTGGGAACCTACGAGCAGTACTTC. This codes for CASSEAVGTYEQYF. The chain carries TRBV2 and TRBJ2-7; D not resolved. CDR1 and CDR2 from the germline V gene are SNHLY and FYNNEI. The CDR3 is 14 amino acids. The V end was cut by 0 bases, the J end by 2 bases, with 8 bases between.

CDR3 sequence reads: CASSPRQAKEEKLFF. For the CDR3, the DNA is TGTGCCAGCTCACCACGACAGGCCAAGGAGGAAAAACTGTTTTTT. The rearrangement links TRBV18 to TRBJ1-4; D might be TRBD1 (6 bases). The ends were cut back, 1 base at V and 8 bases at J, with 14 bases in the middle. Germline V gene lookup returns CDR1 KGHSH and CDR2 LQKENI. CDR3 length: 15 amino acids.

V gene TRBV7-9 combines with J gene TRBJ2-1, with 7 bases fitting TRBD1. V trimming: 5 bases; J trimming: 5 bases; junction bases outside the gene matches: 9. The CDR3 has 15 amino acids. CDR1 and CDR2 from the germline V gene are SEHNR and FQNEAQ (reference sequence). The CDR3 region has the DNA TGTGCCAGCAGCGGATGGACAGGAAAAGACAATGAGCAGTTCTTC. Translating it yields CASSGWTGKDNEQFF.

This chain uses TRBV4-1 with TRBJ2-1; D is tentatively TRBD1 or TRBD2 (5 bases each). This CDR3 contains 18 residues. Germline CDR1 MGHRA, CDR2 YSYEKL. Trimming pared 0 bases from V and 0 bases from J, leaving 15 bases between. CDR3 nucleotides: TGCGCCAGCAGCCAAGATTGGAGTGAGGGGTACTCCTACAATGAGCAGTTCTTC. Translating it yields CASSQDWSEGYSYNEQFF.

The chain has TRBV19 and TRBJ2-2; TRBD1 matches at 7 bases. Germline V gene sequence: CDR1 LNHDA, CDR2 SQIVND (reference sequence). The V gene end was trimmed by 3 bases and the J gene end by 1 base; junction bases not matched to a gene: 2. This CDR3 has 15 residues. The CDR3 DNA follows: TGTGCCAGTAGTATGAGGGGGCAGAACACCGGGGAGCTGTTTTTT. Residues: CASSMRGQNTGELFF. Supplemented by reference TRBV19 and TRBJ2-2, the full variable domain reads DGGITQSPKYLFRKEGQNVTLSCEQNLNHDAMYWYRQDPGQGLRLIYYSQIVNDFQKGDIAEGYSVSREKKESFPLTVTSAQKNPTAFYLCASSMRGQNTGELFFGEGSRLTVL.